This T cell receptor beta chain was identified in a study of metastatic and nonmetastatic thyroid tumors. All patients were treatment-naive before thyroid surgery. Via MiXCR, TCRdb re-called the PCR reads. The table has 20,000 to 25,000 clones, over 30% seen once. Per the germline V gene, CDR1 is SGHAT and CDR2 is FQNNGV. Trimming removed 4 bases from V and 8 bases from J; junction bases left unmatched: 7. The CDR3 is made up of 15 amino acids. The V and J genes are TRBV11-2 and TRBJ2-1; 11 bases agree with TRBD2. Sequencing used blood. The sequence was obtained from a female donor with papillary thyroid cancer or a benign thyroid nodule (not recorded which). Some clones in this sample may be carry-over from other donors' samples. The CDR3 DNA reads TGTGCCAGCAGCTCAACTAGCGGGAGTTTCGATGAGCAGTTCTTC. Translated, it gives CASSSTSGSFDEQFF.